This T cell receptor (beta chain) was captured in a study of T cells after posttransplantation cyclophosphamide. The CDR3 consists of 11 residues. Germline V gene data show CDR1 as DFQATT and CDR2 as SNEGSKA (reference sequence). V was pared by 5 bases and J by 6 bases, with 2 bases of the junction left unmatched. General study results and limits: Blood and skin or GI T cell repertoires showed limited TRB overlap. Recipient CMV seropositivity and CMV reactivation strongly tracked TRB clonality.

As for this clone: No antigen is known for it.

The repertoire was sequenced with immunoSEQ multiplex PCR; TCRdb's copy has only in-frame clones and lacks some. This sample shows tens of thousands of clones and no singletons; roughly 5.8% rests with the ten largest. The sequenced material came from PBMCs. This rearrangement joins TRBV20-1 to TRBJ2-3; TRBD1 agrees at 7 bases. This receptor was taken from a man younger than 45 in good health and a related stem cell transplant donor. CDR3 sequence: CSAFRGDTQYF. The CDR3 region has the DNA TGCAGTGCTTTCAGGGGGGATACGCAGTATTTT.